This T cell receptor beta chain was found in a study of T cell responses to AZD1222 COVID-19 vaccine. In the case of this clone: Its antigen is not identified.

Study findings and constraints: Seropositive AZD1222 recipients at baseline numbered only 6 or 7. White British people made up most donors, females outnumbered males, and clonal diversity was possibly underestimated. Targeting of unmutated variant regions was reportedly seen in nearly half of spike-specific TCRs.

Second doses were pooled across both intervals (about 4 or about 12 weeks). Here immunoSEQ multiplex PCR was the method, and the copy in TCRdb shows in-frame clones only, minus some. The table includes over 95,000 clones, about 89% detected once. The specimen comprised peripheral blood, sampled 28 days after the second AZD1222 dose. The origin of this receptor is an adult who received the AZD1222 COVID-19 vaccine.

CDR3 DNA sequence: TGTGCCAGTAGTTCCATTACAGGGGAGGAGGAGCAGTACTTC. This sequence encodes CASSSITGEEEQYF. The chain has TRBV19 and TRBJ2-7; TRBD1 is a possible D gene (7 bases). Trimming removed 5 bases from V and 7 bases from J, with 18 bases in between. Germline CDR1 LNHDA, CDR2 SQIVND (reference sequence). The CDR3 loop spans 14 amino acids.